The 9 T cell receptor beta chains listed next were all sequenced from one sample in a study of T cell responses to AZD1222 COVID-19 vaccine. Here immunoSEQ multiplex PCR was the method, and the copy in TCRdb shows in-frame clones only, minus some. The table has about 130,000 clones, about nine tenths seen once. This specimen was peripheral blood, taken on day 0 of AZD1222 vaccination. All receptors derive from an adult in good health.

The CDR3 is CASSRVGMAGEQYF. The CDR3, as DNA: TGTGCCAGCAGCCGGGTAGGAATGGCGGGCGAGCAGTACTTC. The V call is TRBV7-2, the J call TRBJ2-7, with D possibly being TRBD2 (5 bases). Germline CDR1 reads SGHTA; CDR2 reads FQGNSA. The CDR3 length is 14 residues. V lost 5 bases, J lost 6 bases, and 17 bases lay in between.

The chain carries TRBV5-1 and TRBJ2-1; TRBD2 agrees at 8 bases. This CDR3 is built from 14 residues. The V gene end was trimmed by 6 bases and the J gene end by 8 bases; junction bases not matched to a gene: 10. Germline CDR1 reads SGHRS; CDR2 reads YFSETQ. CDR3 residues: CASTKIAGTYEQFF. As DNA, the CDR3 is TGCGCCAGCACTAAGATAGCGGGAACATATGAGCAGTTCTTC.

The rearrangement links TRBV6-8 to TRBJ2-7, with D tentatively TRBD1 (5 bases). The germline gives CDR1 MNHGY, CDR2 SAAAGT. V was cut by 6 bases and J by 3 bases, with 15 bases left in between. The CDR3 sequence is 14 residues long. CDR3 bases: TGTGCCAGCAGCCGACAGCCCTCCCACTACGAGCAGTACTTC. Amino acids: CASSRQPSHYEQYF.

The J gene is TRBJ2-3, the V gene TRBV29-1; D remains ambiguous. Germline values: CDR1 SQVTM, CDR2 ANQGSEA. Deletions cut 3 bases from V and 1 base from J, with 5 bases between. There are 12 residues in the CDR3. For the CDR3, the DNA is TGCAGCGTTGACAAGGGCACAGATACGCAGTATTTT. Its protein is CSVDKGTDTQYF.

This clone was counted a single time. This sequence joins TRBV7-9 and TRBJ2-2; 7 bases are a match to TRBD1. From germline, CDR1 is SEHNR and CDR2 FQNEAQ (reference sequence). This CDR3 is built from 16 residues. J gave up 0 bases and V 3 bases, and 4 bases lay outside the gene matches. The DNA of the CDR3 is TGTGCCAGCAGCTTTCCGGGACAGTCGAACACCGGGGAGCTGTTTTTT. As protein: CASSFPGQSNTGELFF.

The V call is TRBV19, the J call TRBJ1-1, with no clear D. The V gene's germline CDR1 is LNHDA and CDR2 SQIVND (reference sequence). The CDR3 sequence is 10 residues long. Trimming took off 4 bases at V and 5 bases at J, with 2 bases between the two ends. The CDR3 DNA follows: TGTGCCAGTAGTAGAACTGAAGCTTTCTTT. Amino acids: CASSRTEAFF.

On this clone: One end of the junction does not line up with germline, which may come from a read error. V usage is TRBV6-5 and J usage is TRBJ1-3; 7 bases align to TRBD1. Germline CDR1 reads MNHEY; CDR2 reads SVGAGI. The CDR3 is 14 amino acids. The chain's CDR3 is CASSFRGMGTTIYF. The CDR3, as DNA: TGTGCCAGCAGTTTCAGGGGGATGGGAACCACCATATATTTT.

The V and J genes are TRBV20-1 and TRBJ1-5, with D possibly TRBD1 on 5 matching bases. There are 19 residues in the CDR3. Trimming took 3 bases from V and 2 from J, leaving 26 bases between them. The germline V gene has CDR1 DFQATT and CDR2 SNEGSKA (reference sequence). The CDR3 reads CSASSHALPGREGNQPQHF. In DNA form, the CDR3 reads TGCAGTGCTAGTAGCCACGCTCTTCCCGGCAGGGAAGGCAATCAGCCCCAGCATTTT.

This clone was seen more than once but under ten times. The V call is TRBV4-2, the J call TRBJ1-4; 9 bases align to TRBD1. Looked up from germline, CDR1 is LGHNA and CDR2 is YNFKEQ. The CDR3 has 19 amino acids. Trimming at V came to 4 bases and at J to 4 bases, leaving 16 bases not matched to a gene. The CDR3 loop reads CASSLRGDRVGGDNEKLFF. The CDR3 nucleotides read TGTGCCAGCAGCCTGAGAGGGGACAGGGTTGGAGGGGATAATGAAAAACTGTTTTTT.